What follows are 8 T cell receptor beta chains derived from one specimen sequenced in a study of cytomegalovirus exposure and HLA in healthy donors. Produced via immunoSEQ multiplex PCR; TCRdb's table is partial and in-frame only. The repertoire has 150,000 to 200,000 clones, roughly nine tenths of them found once; the top ten carry over 2.5%. The source material was PBMCs. The receptors originated from a woman in her late teens or twenties in good health and CMV-seropositive.

CDR3 bases: TGTGCCAGTAGTATAGGCCCCGGGACAGGGAAACAGACCCAGTACTTC. Translating it yields CASSIGPGTGKQTQYF. The chain links TRBV19 to TRBJ2-5; 9 bases match TRBD1. The V and J ends lost 1 base and 6 bases, in that order; junction bases with no gene match: 9. The CDR3 consists of 16 residues. Germline values: CDR1 LNHDA, CDR2 SQIVND (reference sequence). Together with reference TRBV19 and TRBJ2-5, the CDR3 gives the full variable domain: DGGITQSPKYLFRKEGQNVTLSCEQNLNHDAMYWYRQDPGQGLRLIYYSQIVNDFQKGDIAEGYSVSREKKESFPLTVTSAQKNPTAFYLCASSIGPGTGKQTQYFGPGTRLLVL.

The rearrangement joins TRBV10-3 to TRBJ2-7; TRBD1 matches at 7 bases. V lost 4 bases and J lost 1; bases outside the gene matches: 4. CDR1 ENHRY and CDR2 SYGVKD come from the germline V gene. CDR3 size: 14 residues. CDR3 nucleotide sequence: TGTGCCATCAGTGCGGGACAGCCATCCTACGAGCAGTACTTC. The encoded protein is CAISAGQPSYEQYF.

The chain employs TRBV7-2 and TRBJ2-3, with D maybe TRBD2 (6 bases). V dropped 7 bases and J dropped 3 bases, with 14 bases sitting between them. Germline CDR1 reads SGHTA; CDR2 reads FQGNSA. This CDR3 has 14 residues. The DNA for the CDR3 is TGTGCCAGCAAGAGCAGAGGGAGGACAGATACGCAGTATTTT. This translates into CASKSRGRTDTQYF.

The rearrangement uses TRBV6-1 and TRBJ2-1; D gene uncertain. Trimming removed 4 bases from V and 3 bases from J, with 16 bases in between. This CDR3 region has 16 residues. Germline-derived CDR1 and CDR2 are MNHNS and SASEGT. CDR3 residues: CASSGLPNRNYNEQFF. The CDR3 DNA follows: TGTGCCAGCAGTGGACTCCCGAATAGAAACTACAATGAGCAGTTCTTC.

This clone showed up just once. This chain joins TRBV5-1 and TRBJ1-3; no reliable D call. Trimming removed 5 bases at V and 4 bases at J, with 16 bases between. The CDR3 extends over 15 amino acids. Germline CDR1 and CDR2: SGHRS and YFSETQ. Here the CDR3 reads CASSEAGLSGNTIYF. The DNA of the CDR3 is TGCGCCAGCAGTGAGGCGGGGTTGTCCGGAAACACCATATATTTT. The whole variable domain, filled in from reference TRBV5-1 and TRBJ1-3, reads KAGVTQTPRYLIKTRGQQVTLSCSPISGHRSVSWYQQTPGQGLQFLFEYFSETQRNKGNFPGRFSGRQFSNSRSEMNVSTLELGDSALYLCASSEAGLSGNTIYFGEGSWLTVV.

The rearrangement links TRBV5-4 to TRBJ2-3, with D unresolved. The CDR3 spans 13 residues. CDR1 is SGHNT and CDR2 is YYREEE in the germline V gene (reference sequence). With 4 bases removed from V and 6 bases from J, the gap between germline ends came to 12 bases. This CDR3 reads CASSKSPPDTQYF. CDR3 coding DNA: TGTGCCAGCAGCAAATCCCCCCCGGATACGCAGTATTTT.

The chain couples TRBV5-1 to TRBJ2-1; TRBD2 matches 13 bases. Germline V CDR1 and CDR2: SGHRS, YFSETQ. V shed 5 bases, J shed 0 bases, and the junction held 5 bases outside the gene matches. There are 17 residues in the CDR3. CDR3 nucleotide sequence: TGCGCCAGCAGTTCGGGACTAGCGGGGAGCTCCTACAATGAGCAGTTCTTC. Its translation is CASSSGLAGSSYNEQFF. Filled out from reference TRBV5-1 and TRBJ2-1, the complete variable domain reads KAGVTQTPRYLIKTRGQQVTLSCSPISGHRSVSWYQQTPGQGLQFLFEYFSETQRNKGNFPGRFSGRQFSNSRSEMNVSTLELGDSALYLCASSSGLAGSSYNEQFFGPGTRLTVL.

The V gene is TRBV18, the J gene TRBJ2-3; 8 bases are a match to TRBD1. This CDR3 region has 16 residues. After removal of 1 base from V and 4 bases from J, the junction contained 7 bases not matched to a gene. Germline lookup yields CDR1 KGHSH and CDR2 LQKENI. In DNA, the CDR3 is TGTGCCAGCTCACCACAAGCAGGGGGCGAGGCAGATACGCAGTATTTT. As protein: CASSPQAGGEADTQYF.